This entry lists 21 T cell receptor beta chains sequenced from one sample in a study of regulatory T cells in long-lasting Graves disease. CDR3-region Arm-PCR and iRepertoire HTBI primers produced the TCR beta libraries. One entry per CDR3 protein, called by TCRdb with MiXCR from the multiplex PCR reads. The data show fewer than 650,000 distinct CDR3 sequences, 15% to 20% seen once. Time point given: newly diagnosed GD, antithyroid drugs for less than 3 months. The TCR library was made from RNA extracted from PBMCs. This sample also belongs to another study, concerning T cells in Graves' hyperthyroidism and ophthalmopathy.

Sequenced here: peripheral blood mononuclear cells (PBMCs), sampled at new diagnosis, from a patient treated with antithyroid drugs. The receptors shown here come from a man aged 18 to 30 with Graves disease.

In this sample, this clonotype turned up many times. V gene TRBV20-1 combines with J gene TRBJ2-2; D tentatively reads TRBD1 or TRBD2 (5 bases each). CDR1 is DFQATT, CDR2 SNEGSKA, per germline (reference sequence). The CDR3 loop spans 13 amino acids. Trimming took off 2 bases at V and 7 bases at J, with 11 bases between the two ends. CDR3 loop: CSARFGTDGELFF. The CDR3 bases are TGCAGTGCTAGATTCGGGACGGACGGGGAGCTGTTTTTT.

In this sample, this clonotype turned up a few times. The chain combines TRBV12-3 or TRBV12-4 with TRBJ2-7, with D possibly being TRBD2 (5 bases). V lost 6 bases and J lost 4, with 10 bases in between. This CDR3 contains 12 residues. In nucleotides, the CDR3 is TGTGCCAGCAGCGATCCGGGGTACGAGCAGTACTTC. Translation: CASSDPGYEQYF.

Ten or more counts support this clonotype. The chain couples TRBV7-9 to TRBJ2-5; TRBD2 matches 11 bases. Germline CDR1 SEHNR, CDR2 FQNEAQ (reference sequence). The CDR3 totals 21 residues. Trimming took 3 bases from V and 1 from J; bases not matched to a gene: 19. The chain's CDR3 is CASSFPQSLAGGRGSQETQYF. The CDR3 DNA reads TGTGCCAGCAGCTTCCCCCAGTCCCTAGCGGGAGGCCGAGGCTCCCAAGAGACCCAGTACTTC. Full variable domain (outside the CDR3, taken from reference TRBV7-9 and TRBJ2-5): DTGVSQNPRHKITKRGQNVTFRCDPISEHNRLYWYRQTLGQGPEFLTYFQNEAQLEKSRLLSDRFSAERPKGSFSTLEIQRTEQGDSAMYLCASSFPQSLAGGRGSQETQYFGPGTRLLVL.

The table lists this clonotype with many counts. The rearrangement links TRBV12-3 or TRBV12-4 to TRBJ1-2; no reliable D call. This CDR3 region has 13 residues. V lost 3 bases and J 0 bases, leaving 5 bases between the germline ends. The DNA for the CDR3 is TGTGCCAGCAGTTTTTCCCCTAACTATGGCTACACCTTC. Translation gives CASSFSPNYGYTF.

This clonotype was observed a handful of times. A clone one base away is much larger, so this may be a read error. The rearrangement uses TRBV28 and TRBJ2-7; 7 nucleotides match TRBD1. V shed 5 bases, J shed 0 bases, and the junction held 7 bases outside the gene matches. This CDR3 is 15 amino acids long. CDR1 and CDR2 (germline): MDHEN, SYDVKM. The CDR3 spells CASSPQGEGSYEQYF. The CDR3 DNA reads as TGTGCCAGCAGTCCTCAGGGGGAAGGCTCCTACGAGCAGTACTTC.

The table lists this clonotype with many counts. The chain couples TRBV27 to TRBJ1-2; no reliable D call. The V gene's germline CDR1 is MNHEY and CDR2 SMNVEV (reference sequence). The CDR3 runs to 16 residues. The ends were cut back, 7 bases at V and 4 bases at J, with 22 bases in the middle. In DNA, the CDR3 is TGTGCCAGCACCAACTTGCCCCGGACCGCCGTCTATGGCTACACCTTC. Its translation: CASTNLPRTAVYGYTF.

This sequence joins TRBV27 and TRBJ2-7, with D possibly matching TRBD2 (6 bases). CDR1 and CDR2 from the germline V gene are MNHEY and SMNVEV (reference sequence). Trimming pared 5 bases from V and 0 bases from J, leaving 17 bases between. CDR3 size: 16 residues. In DNA, the CDR3 is TGTGCCAGCAGTCCCGAGGGCGGGGTGAGCTCCTACGAGCAGTACTTC. Translating it yields CASSPEGGVSSYEQYF.

This clonotype has just a few counts. V is TRBV5-5 and J is TRBJ2-7; weak D call: TRBD1 (7 bases). The CDR3 spans 15 residues. Germline V gives CDR1 SGHKS, CDR2 YYEKEE (reference sequence). With 8 bases removed from V and 0 bases from J, the gap between germline ends came to 18 bases. The CDR3 spells CASESGGTASYEQYF. The DNA for the CDR3 is TGTGCCAGTGAAAGTGGCGGGACAGCCTCCTACGAGCAGTACTTC.

Remarks on this clonotype: The conserved closing phenylalanine or tryptophan is absent in this CDR3, likely reflecting a read error. This sequence joins TRBV18 and TRBJ1-1; 7 bases align to TRBD1. V gave up 4 bases and J gave up 0 bases; unmatched junction bases: 2. The CDR3 is 14 residues long. Per germline, CDR1 KGHSH and CDR2 LQKENI. CDR3 bases: TGTGCCAGCTCACGGGACAGAGTGAACACTGAAGCTTTCCTT. Its translation: CASSRDRVNTEAFL.

There are many counts of this clonotype. Here the CDR3 reads CASSPRTYNEQFF. CDR3 bases: TGTGCCAGCAGTCCCCGCACCTACAATGAGCAGTTCTTC. J is TRBJ2-1 and V is TRBV27, with no clear D. CDR1 and CDR2 from the germline V gene are MNHEY and SMNVEV (reference sequence). The CDR3 is 13 residues long. V dropped 5 bases and J dropped 2 bases, with 7 bases sitting between them.

This clonotype was picked up many times. The chain links TRBV4-1 to TRBJ2-1; D could derive from TRBD1 or TRBD2 (6 bases each). CDR3 length equals 16 residues. Germline CDR1 reads MGHRA; CDR2 reads YSYEKL. V gave up 4 bases and J gave up 4 bases, with 17 bases separating them. The CDR3 reads CASSLIIQGGYNEQFF. The CDR3 nucleotides are TGCGCCAGCAGCCTCATTATACAGGGAGGATACAATGAGCAGTTCTTC.

The table lists this clonotype with many counts. This rearrangement joins TRBV29-1 to TRBJ1-2, with 9 bases matching TRBD1. This CDR3 is built from 14 residues. The junction had 5 bases not matched to a gene; V was cut back by 4 bases and J by 2 bases. Germline lookup yields CDR1 SQVTM and CDR2 ANQGSEA. CDR3 DNA sequence: TGCAGCGTTGTGGAGACAGGGGGGAACTATGGCTACACCTTC. Amino acid sequence: CSVVETGGNYGYTF. Complete variable domain (other parts from reference TRBV29-1 and TRBJ1-2): SAVISQKPSRDICQRGTSLTIQCQVDSQVTMMFWYRQQPGQSLTLIATANQGSEATYESGFVIDKFPISRPNLTFSTLTVSNMSPEDSSIYLCSVVETGGNYGYTFGSGTRLTVV.

This clonotype has just a few counts. The chain carries TRBV7-9 and TRBJ1-5, with D hard to call. The CDR3 consists of 14 residues. Per the germline V gene, CDR1 is SEHNR and CDR2 is FQNEAQ (reference sequence). Trimming cost V 1 base and J 7 bases, with 11 bases left between them. CDR3 nucleotide sequence: TGTGCCAGCAGCTTAGGGATAGGCACGCAGCCCCAGCATTTT. It translates to CASSLGIGTQPQHF.

In its sample, this clonotype was seen many times. V and J are TRBV29-1 and TRBJ2-7; possible D gene TRBD2, 6 bases. This CDR3 has 13 residues. Trimming removed 7 bases at V and 6 bases at J, with 19 bases between. The germline V gene has CDR1 SQVTM and CDR2 ANQGSEA. The CDR3 region is CSAARELYREQYF. CDR3 sequence (DNA): TGCAGCGCAGCACGGGAGCTGTACCGCGAGCAGTACTTC.

The chain couples TRBV27 to TRBJ2-2, with D possibly matching TRBD2 (6 bases). The V gene lost 2 bases and the J gene lost 3 bases, with 13 bases spanning the gap. This CDR3 has 16 amino acids. Germline loops: CDR1 MNHEY, CDR2 SMNVEV (reference sequence). The CDR3 sequence: CASSLLSGGHTGELFF. The CDR3 DNA reads TGTGCCAGCAGTTTACTGAGTGGAGGGCACACCGGGGAGCTGTTTTTT.

The genes are TRBV30 and TRBJ2-7, with a weak D call TRBD2 (5 bases). The CDR3 totals 11 residues. Trimming pared 5 bases from V and 4 bases from J, leaving 9 bases between. Germline-derived CDR1 and CDR2 are GTSNPN and SVGIG (reference sequence). DNA of the CDR3: TGTGCCTGGGCACTAGAATACGAGCAGTACTTC. It is translated as CAWALEYEQYF.

This clonotype came up a few times. The chain couples TRBV6-1 to TRBJ2-6, with unresolved D. The CDR3 loop spans 17 amino acids. V dropped 8 bases and J dropped 0 bases, with 17 bases sitting between them. Germline V gene sequence: CDR1 MNHNS, CDR2 SASEGT. Here the CDR3 reads CASVARALISGANVLTF. CDR3 nucleotide sequence: TGTGCCAGCGTCGCCCGGGCTCTGATCTCTGGGGCCAACGTCCTGACTTTC.

This clonotype was counted ten times or more. The gene calls are TRBV12-3 or TRBV12-4 and TRBJ2-3, with D possibly being TRBD1 or TRBD2 (5 bases each). The J call may be in error: the DNA end matches TRBJ2-5 better. CDR3 size: 14 residues. CDR3 sequence reads: CASTAMGEWETQYF. The CDR3 DNA reads TGTGCCAGCACCGCTATGGGGGAGTGGGAGACCCAGTACTTC.

There are many counts of this clonotype. The CDR3 DNA is TGTGCCAGCAGCTCGACAGGGGCGGGCACTGAAGCTTTCTTT. This gives the protein CASSSTGAGTEAFF. The genes are TRBV12-3 or TRBV12-4 and TRBJ1-1; TRBD1 matches at 8 bases. The V segment lost 6 bases and the J segment 4 bases; nucleotides outside the gene matches: 7. The CDR3 extends over 14 amino acids.

On this clonotype itself: Just one base apart from a much larger clone, this may be a read error. The chain links TRBV12-3 or TRBV12-4 to TRBJ2-1; D gene unclear. The germline V and J ends were trimmed by 6 bases and 10 bases, with 19 bases remaining between them. The CDR3 sequence is 14 residues long. This chain's CDR3 is CASSLLAAFYEQFF. The DNA of the CDR3 is TGTGCCAGCAGCCTTTTGGCAGCCTTCTACGAGCAGTTCTTC.

This clonotype was seen a handful of times. This may stem from a read error, because a much larger clone lies one nucleotide away. The CDR3: CTSSHGKSREQYF. The CDR3 DNA reads TGTACCAGCAGTCATGGGAAGTCTCGGGAGCAGTACTTC. The V gene is TRBV27, the J gene TRBJ2-7; D uncertain. This CDR3 region has 13 residues. Germline V gives CDR1 MNHEY, CDR2 SMNVEV (reference sequence).